The 25 T cell receptor beta chains listed next were all sequenced from one sample in a study of Ad26.COV2.S vaccination and SARS-CoV-2 variants. Documented treatment: some 20 received Ad26.COV2.S at low or high dose, single or two shots; 5 received placebo; per-sample allocation not given. Each sample was drawn 63 days after the first injection (of vaccine or placebo). TCRdb's table, derived via immunoSEQ multiplex PCR, lists solely in-frame clones and lacks some. The sample records some 450,000 clones, roughly 87% being singletons. Material: peripheral blood, obtained in a trial of Ad26.COV2.S vaccine versus placebo. The receptor source for this set is a person aged 18-65 years who received the Ad26.COV2.S COVID-19 vaccine or a placebo.

V gene TRBV7-3 combines with J gene TRBJ2-7, with 14 bases aligning to TRBD2. V lost 4 bases, J lost 2 bases, and 13 bases stayed unmatched. The germline V gene has CDR1 SGHTA and CDR2 FQGTGA. There are 19 residues in the CDR3. In nucleotides, the CDR3 is TGTGCCAGCAGCTCCCCCGGGACTAGCGGGAGTCTTCAGCCCTACGAGCAGTACTTC. Translating it yields CASSSPGTSGSLQPYEQYF.

The J gene is TRBJ1-2, the V gene TRBV10-3, with 7 bases fitting TRBD1. In germline, CDR1 is ENHRY, CDR2 SYGVKD. The CDR3 is 14 residues long. Trimming cost V 7 bases and J 6 bases; bases outside gene matches: 11. The CDR3 is CAITRQGNEDGYTF. CDR3 bases: TGTGCCATCACCCGACAGGGTAACGAGGATGGCTACACCTTC.

The chain's CDR3 is CAISDYSGVTDTQYF. The CDR3, as DNA: TGTGCCATCAGTGATTATAGCGGAGTCACAGATACGCAGTATTTT. The chain has TRBV10-3 and TRBJ2-3; perhaps TRBD2 as D (6 bases). The CDR3 runs 15 residues. Germline V gene lookup returns CDR1 ENHRY and CDR2 SYGVKD. V dropped 3 bases and J dropped 2 bases, with 12 bases sitting between them.

The chain recombines TRBV4-1 with TRBJ1-3, with a tentative D call TRBD1 (5 bases). Trimming took 0 bases from V and 2 from J, leaving 14 bases between them. Per germline, CDR1 MGHRA and CDR2 YSYEKL. CDR3 length: 17 residues. CDR3 in DNA: TGCGCCAGCAGCCAAGAGGGGGGGTTTAACCCTGGAAACACCATATATTTT. Protein product: CASSQEGGFNPGNTIYF.

This clone showed up just once. The chain couples TRBV11-2 to TRBJ1-3, with D unclear. V lost 1 base to trimming and J lost 0 bases, with 10 bases between them. From germline, CDR1 is SGHAT and CDR2 FQNNGV. This CDR3 region has 16 residues. Here the CDR3 reads CASSLGHAFSGNTIYF. CDR3 coding DNA: TGTGCCAGCAGCTTAGGCCACGCGTTCTCTGGAAACACCATATATTTT.

The gene calls are TRBV7-6 and TRBJ2-1; D is unresolved. Between the trimmed V and J ends, which lost 2 bases and 0 bases, there was a span of 11 bases. In germline, CDR1 is SGHVS, CDR2 FNYEAQ. The CDR3 extends over 16 amino acids. CDR3 protein: CASSLWQQSSYNEQFF. In nucleotides, the CDR3 is TGTGCCAGCAGCTTATGGCAACAGAGCTCCTACAATGAGCAGTTCTTC.

V is TRBV28 and J is TRBJ2-3; 12 bases map to TRBD1. V shed 4 bases and J 1 base; nucleotides not matched to a gene: 3. Germline values: CDR1 MDHEN, CDR2 SYDVKM. CDR3 length equals 16 residues. The CDR3 region is CASSSGQGAGTDTQYF. The CDR3 DNA follows: TGTGCCAGCAGTTCGGGACAGGGGGCCGGCACAGATACGCAGTATTTT. The full variable domain, in which reference TRBV28 and TRBJ2-3 provide the parts outside the CDR3, is DVKVTQSSRYLVKRTGEKVFLECVQDMDHENMFWYRQDPGLGLRLIYFSYDVKMKEKGDIPEGYSVSREKKERFSLILESASTNQTSMYLCASSSGQGAGTDTQYFGPGTRLTVL.

V gene TRBV30 combines with J gene TRBJ1-6; 8 bases map to TRBD1. V was clipped by 2 bases and J by 9 bases; unmatched bases: 6. From germline, CDR1 is GTSNPN and CDR2 SVGIG (reference sequence). The CDR3 length is 14 residues. CDR3 sequence: CAWSRQGSASPLHF. The CDR3 DNA follows: TGTGCCTGGAGTCGACAGGGGTCAGCTTCACCCCTCCACTTT.

The rearrangement uses TRBV15 and TRBJ2-7; D gene uncertain. This CDR3 contains 16 residues. Germline V gene sequence: CDR1 LNHNV, CDR2 YYDKDF (reference sequence). The V end lost 6 bases, the J end lost 6 bases, and 24 bases lay between the germline ends. CDR3 amino acids: CATSRLTRLGSAEQYF. The CDR3 DNA reads TGTGCCACCAGTCGCTTGACCCGTTTGGGCTCCGCCGAGCAGTACTTC.

The chain joins TRBV6-2 or TRBV6-3 to TRBJ2-7; either TRBD1 or TRBD2 may supply D (5 bases each). CDR3 length equals 16 residues. The V gene's germline CDR1 is MNHEY and CDR2 SVGEGT. The germline V and J ends were trimmed by 0 bases and 3 bases, with 15 bases remaining between them. The DNA of the CDR3 is TGTGCCAGCAGTTACTCCCCGGGGCCGGCCTACTACGAGCAGTACTTC. This translates into CASSYSPGPAYYEQYF.

In DNA, the CDR3 is TGTGCCAGCAGCCACGACGTGCCTGTGAAGTTCTTC. It is translated as CASSHDVPVKFF. The chain is built from TRBV7-2 and TRBJ2-1, with D hard to call. The CDR3 is 12 amino acids. With 5 bases removed from V and 14 bases from J, the gap between germline ends came to 16 bases. The V gene's germline CDR1 is SGHTA and CDR2 FQGNSA.

The chain carries TRBV12-5 and TRBJ1-1; D is ambiguous. Germline CDR1 LGHNT, CDR2 FRNRAP. Between the trimmed V and J ends, which lost 2 bases and 1 base, there was a span of 5 bases. This CDR3 region has 13 residues. This CDR3 reads CASGLTPNTEAFF. The CDR3 coding sequence is TGTGCTAGTGGTTTGACGCCGAACACTGAAGCTTTCTTT.

The rearrangement links TRBV5-4 to TRBJ2-3; 7 positions match TRBD2. This CDR3 spans 16 amino acids. The germline V gene encodes CDR1 SGHNT and CDR2 YYREEE (reference sequence). Trimming cost V 5 bases and J 2 bases; bases outside gene matches: 11. The CDR3 region has the DNA TGTGCCAGCAGTCCGGCTTTAACTAGCGCCACAGATACGCAGTATTTT. Its translation is CASSPALTSATDTQYF.

This clone was seen just once. The chain has TRBV6-2 or TRBV6-3 and TRBJ1-5; D is possibly TRBD1 (6 bases). Germline CDR1 reads MNHEY; CDR2 reads SVGEGT. This CDR3 has 16 amino acids. The V and J ends lost 2 bases and 1 base respectively, with 12 bases between them. The CDR3 loop reads CASSYPQGGSNQPQHF. DNA of the CDR3: TGTGCCAGCAGTTACCCACAGGGAGGGAGCAATCAGCCCCAGCATTTT.

V gene TRBV11-2 combines with J gene TRBJ2-1, with D hard to call. Trimming pared 4 bases from V and 5 bases from J, leaving 18 bases between. This CDR3 has 16 residues. From germline, CDR1 is SGHAT and CDR2 FQNNGV. CDR3 bases: TGTGCCAGCAGCTCCCGTGGACGGTCGCCGGACAATGAGCAGTTCTTC. As protein: CASSSRGRSPDNEQFF.

The sample holds one count of this clone. The chain has TRBV10-3 and TRBJ2-1, with 8 bases that match TRBD1. The germline V gene has CDR1 ENHRY and CDR2 SYGVKD. This CDR3 contains 15 residues. J gave up 3 bases and V 7 bases, and 8 bases lay outside the gene matches. The DNA for the CDR3 is TGTGCCATCATGCCGGAGACAGGGGTCTACAATGAGCAGTTCTTC. This encodes CAIMPETGVYNEQFF.

V and J are TRBV4-2 and TRBJ2-1; D unresolved. The V and J ends lost 2 bases and 9 bases respectively, with 11 bases between them. The CDR3 covers 13 residues. Germline V gene lookup returns CDR1 LGHNA and CDR2 YNFKEQ. CDR3 residues: CASSQSMAAEQFF. The CDR3 nucleotides read TGTGCCAGCAGCCAAAGTATGGCCGCTGAGCAGTTCTTC.

The V call is TRBV3-1 (or the pseudogene TRBV3-2), the J call TRBJ2-7; D is unclear. CDR1 is LGHDT and CDR2 is YNNKEL in the germline V gene (reference sequence). The CDR3 length is 17 residues. The V gene lost 1 base and the J gene lost 2 bases, with 18 bases spanning the gap. CDR3 sequence (DNA): TGTGCCAGCAGCCAAGGGTCGAGGACGTGGGTTCCCTACGAGCAGTACTTC. Its protein product is CASSQGSRTWVPYEQYF.

The CDR3 nucleotides read TGTGCCAGCAGGGACCTTTACACCGGGGAGCTGTTTTTT. Translation: CASRDLYTGELFF. V gene TRBV27 combines with J gene TRBJ2-2; D is unresolved. With 6 bases removed from V and 3 bases from J, the gap between germline ends came to 8 bases. Germline V lookup: CDR1 MNHEY, CDR2 SMNVEV (reference sequence). This CDR3 is built from 13 residues.

The V call is TRBV2, the J call TRBJ2-5; 7 nucleotides match TRBD1. The J segment lost 4 bases and the V segment lost 2 bases, leaving 4 bases of the junction unmatched. The CDR3 covers 14 residues. CDR1 SNHLY and CDR2 FYNNEI come from the germline V gene. This CDR3 reads CASSENRGGETQYF. DNA of the CDR3: TGTGCCAGCAGTGAAAACAGGGGCGGAGAGACCCAGTACTTC.

CDR3 sequence: CASSLWGGSTEAFF. Written as DNA, the CDR3 is TGTGCCAGCAGTTTATGGGGAGGGAGCACTGAAGCTTTCTTT. The chain carries TRBV28 and TRBJ1-1; D ambiguous. Trimming stripped 0 bases from V and 4 bases from J, with 9 bases between. The length of the CDR3 is 14 residues. Germline V gene sequence: CDR1 MDHEN, CDR2 SYDVKM.

The chain joins TRBV19 to TRBJ1-6; D gene ambiguous. The CDR3 contains 16 residues. Trimming shortened V by 1 base and J by 9 bases, and 16 bases separated the two germline ends. CDR1 is LNHDA, CDR2 SQIVND, per germline (reference sequence). CDR3 sequence (DNA): TGTGCCAGTAGTATAGTCGGAGGAGGGTTAGGTTCACCCCTCCACTTT. Its translation: CASSIVGGGLGSPLHF.

This clone came up a few times. The rearrangement links TRBV7-9 to TRBJ1-2, with TRBD1 as a possible D gene (5 bases). Trimming removed 5 bases at V and 4 bases at J, with 17 bases between. Germline CDR1 is SEHNR and CDR2 is FQNEAQ (reference sequence). The CDR3 consists of 15 residues. The CDR3 sequence: CASSPRATESYGYTF. Here the CDR3 DNA reads TGTGCCAGCAGCCCAAGGGCGACAGAAAGCTATGGCTACACCTTC.

This chain joins TRBV27 and TRBJ1-4; the match to TRBD1 covers 8 bases. The junction had 1 base not matched to a gene; V was cut back by 2 bases and J by 5 bases. CDR1 is MNHEY and CDR2 is SMNVEV in the germline V gene (reference sequence). The CDR3 has 14 amino acids. This CDR3 is CASSLGTGNEKLFF. The CDR3 DNA reads TGTGCCAGCAGTTTAGGGACAGGAAATGAAAAACTGTTTTTT.

The table lists this clone with a count of one. The rearrangement links TRBV28 to TRBJ2-3; D is ambiguous. V was trimmed by 2 bases and J by 10 bases, leaving 13 bases between them. The germline gives CDR1 MDHEN, CDR2 SYDVKM. This CDR3 region has 13 residues. CDR3 residues: CASSLPPSMAQYF. The CDR3 DNA reads as TGTGCCAGCAGTTTACCCCCCTCAATGGCGCAGTATTTT.